These 17 T cell receptor beta chains were sequenced from one sample in a study of cytomegalovirus exposure and HLA in healthy donors. PCR involved 60 Vbeta and 13 Jbeta primers. Sequencing was performed with immunoSEQ multiplex PCR; in TCRdb, only in-frame clones are kept and a portion is missing. The table lists about 94,000 clones, roughly 86% of them singletons. The sequenced sample was PBMCs. The receptors come from a human donor in good health.

The V gene is TRBV7-9, the J gene TRBJ2-1, with D possibly being TRBD2 (5 bases). CDR1 is SEHNR, CDR2 FQNEAQ, per germline (reference sequence). CDR3 length: 15 residues. V lost 2 bases, J lost 1 base, and 9 bases lay in between. CDR3 nucleotides: TGTGCCAGCAGCTTAACGAGGAGGTCCTACAATGAGCAGTTCTTC. Protein sequence: CASSLTRRSYNEQFF.

This chain joins TRBV7-2 and TRBJ1-2, with D tentatively TRBD1 (6 bases). Trimming left V 1 base short and J 7 bases short, with 13 bases between. Germline CDR1 is SGHTA and CDR2 is FQGNSA. CDR3 length: 14 amino acids. The CDR3 DNA sequence: TGTGCCAGCAGCTTAGGGACAGAGAGGCTTGGCTACACCTTC. This gives the protein CASSLGTERLGYTF.

This clone was seen once. The rearrangement joins TRBV7-8 to TRBJ2-5; TRBD2 is a possible D gene (5 bases). The CDR3 is made up of 15 amino acids. Germline V lookup: CDR1 SGHVS, CDR2 FQNEAQ. V was clipped by 5 bases and J by 4 bases, with 17 bases between them. The CDR3 DNA reads as TGTGCCAGCAGCCGGGGAGACTTTGGAGGAGAGACCCAGTACTTC. Translated, it gives CASSRGDFGGETQYF.

This chain connects TRBV9 to TRBJ2-5; D is possibly TRBD2 (7 bases). The DNA end favors TRBJ2-7, so the J call may be wrong. The CDR3 spans 13 residues. Germline V lookup: CDR1 SGDLS, CDR2 YYNGEE. The CDR3: CASSLGGGDEQYF. CDR3 nucleotide sequence: TGTGCCAGCAGCCTAGGGGGAGGGGACGAGCAGTACTTC.

The J gene is TRBJ2-5, the V gene TRBV27, with 7 positions matching TRBD2. The J call may be faulty, since TRBJ2-7 better matches the DNA end. This CDR3 contains 16 residues. In germline, CDR1 is MNHEY, CDR2 SMNVEV (reference sequence). The CDR3: CASSQHVGLEVSEQYF. The DNA of the CDR3 is TGTGCCAGCAGTCAACACGTAGGACTAGAAGTGTCCGAGCAGTACTTC.

The chain links TRBV6-1 to TRBJ2-3, with TRBD2 identical over 15 bases. Germline values: CDR1 MNHNS, CDR2 SASEGT. V lost 1 base, J lost 4 bases, and 9 bases stayed unmatched. The CDR3 contains 19 residues. CDR3 coding DNA: TGTGCCAGCAGTGAAGGGACTAGCGGGAGGGCCAGTTTTGCAGATACGCAGTATTTT. This sequence encodes CASSEGTSGRASFADTQYF.

The V and J genes are TRBV27 and TRBJ2-7, with 7 bases that match TRBD2. The germline V gene has CDR1 MNHEY and CDR2 SMNVEV (reference sequence). The CDR3 runs 14 residues. Trimming cost V 5 bases and J 0 bases; bases outside gene matches: 4. CDR3 coding DNA: TGTGCCAGCAGTGGCCAGCGGGGCTCCTACGAGCAGTACTTC. It yields the protein CASSGQRGSYEQYF.

Comments on this clone: Other nucleotide sequences from this sample produce the same CDR3. The V and J genes are TRBV5-6 and TRBJ2-1; D might be TRBD2 (6 bases). The germline V gene has CDR1 SGHDT and CDR2 YYEEEE. V was shortened by 0 bases and J by 8 bases, with 18 bases between the two germline ends. The CDR3 covers 16 residues. The CDR3 nucleotides are TGTGCCAGCAGCTTGGTGTCCGGGCGGGGTGGGGATGAGCAGTTCTTC. It is translated as CASSLVSGRGGDEQFF.

This clone has only a few counts. This rearrangement joins TRBV5-6 to TRBJ2-5; 7 bases line up with TRBD2. The trim removed 0 bases at V and 3 bases at J, leaving 8 bases unmatched. The CDR3 loop spans 16 amino acids. Germline V gene lookup returns CDR1 SGHDT and CDR2 YYEEEE. The CDR3 region is CASSLVTSETKETQYF. The CDR3 region has the DNA TGTGCCAGCAGCTTGGTTACTAGCGAGACTAAAGAGACCCAGTACTTC.

The rearrangement links TRBV27 to TRBJ1-4, with a weak D call TRBD1 (5 bases). From germline, CDR1 is MNHEY and CDR2 SMNVEV (reference sequence). The CDR3 is 14 residues long. V was clipped by 7 bases and J by 7 bases, with 16 bases between them. The CDR3, as DNA: TGTGCCAGCAAGGAAGGGGTCGGGGGTGAAAAACTGTTTTTT. It specifies CASKEGVGGEKLFF.

The chain carries TRBV4-2 and TRBJ2-3; TRBD2 agrees at 12 bases. CDR1 and CDR2 (germline): LGHNA, YNFKEQ. The CDR3 consists of 18 residues. Trimming at V came to 0 bases and at J to 3 bases, leaving 7 bases not matched to a gene. The CDR3 region is CASSQDPTSGGSTDTQYF. CDR3 nucleotide sequence: TGTGCCAGCAGCCAAGATCCCACTAGCGGGGGGTCAACAGATACGCAGTATTTT.

V gene TRBV29-1 combines with J gene TRBJ1-1; no firm D call. V was trimmed by 3 bases and J by 11 bases, leaving 10 bases between them. CDR3 size: 10 residues. Germline V lookup: CDR1 SQVTM, CDR2 ANQGSEA. The CDR3 DNA sequence: TGCAGCGTTGACGGTGCGCGGGCTTTCTTT. Translating gives CSVDGARAFF. Filled out from reference TRBV29-1 and TRBJ1-1, the complete variable domain reads SAVISQKPSRDICQRGTSLTIQCQVDSQVTMMFWYRQQPGQSLTLIATANQGSEATYESGFVIDKFPISRPNLTFSTLTVSNMSPEDSSIYLCSVDGARAFFGQGTRLTVV.

V usage is TRBV7-2 and J usage is TRBJ1-2; D gene unclear. Per germline, CDR1 SGHTA and CDR2 FQGNSA. Trimming took 1 base from V and 1 from J, leaving 7 bases between them. This CDR3 spans 14 amino acids. The CDR3 region is CASSLEAGNYGYTF. CDR3 DNA sequence: TGTGCCAGCAGCTTAGAGGCGGGTAACTATGGCTACACCTTC.

The chain joins TRBV2 to TRBJ1-5; D perhaps matches TRBD1 (6 bases). V lost 6 bases, J lost 2 bases, and 20 bases lay in between. Germline V gives CDR1 SNHLY, CDR2 FYNNEI. The length of the CDR3 is 17 residues. In nucleotides, the CDR3 is TGTGCCAGCAGGGCCCTGACAGGCGGCGATGGCAATCAGCCCCAGCATTTT. Protein product: CASRALTGGDGNQPQHF.

V usage is TRBV5-1 and J usage is TRBJ1-1; D might be TRBD1 (5 bases). V lost 0 bases to trimming and J lost 1 base, with 7 bases between them. The CDR3 length is 14 residues. Germline V lookup: CDR1 SGHRS, CDR2 YFSETQ. CDR3 nucleotide sequence: TGCGCCAGCAGCTTGGGACAGCAGAACACTGAAGCTTTCTTT. Translated, it gives CASSLGQQNTEAFF.

This chain joins TRBV4-2 and TRBJ2-5; 10 nucleotides align to TRBD1. V was clipped by 0 bases and J by 2 bases; unmatched bases: 18. Germline CDR1 is LGHNA and CDR2 is YNFKEQ. CDR3 size: 21 residues. CDR3 nucleotides: TGTGCCAGCAGCCAAGATGGAGGGACAGGGGATGTACTAGTAGGGCAAGAGACCCAGTACTTC. Its protein is CASSQDGGTGDVLVGQETQYF.

This clone was recorded once. The gene calls are TRBV28 and TRBJ2-1; D perhaps matches TRBD2 (6 bases). Deletions cut 5 bases from V and 10 bases from J, with 15 bases between. Germline CDR1 reads MDHEN; CDR2 reads SYDVKM. The CDR3 has 13 amino acids. In nucleotides, the CDR3 is TGTGCCAGCAGTCCCGGTCTGGGGGGAGAGCAGTTCTTC. Amino acids: CASSPGLGGEQFF.